Shown below are 22 T cell receptor beta chains from a single sample sequenced in a study of OX40 agonist ivuxolimab in advanced cancers. The protocol was immunoSEQ multiplex PCR, while the TCRdb copy is restricted to in-frame clones and leaves out a portion. This repertoire shows 70,000 to 95,000 clones, 70% to 85% found once; its top ten account for 3.5% to 4.5%. The sequencing here drew on CD4+ or CD8+ T cells sorted from blood, taken in a trial of the OX40 agonist ivuxolimab. All receptors come from an adult with an advanced solid tumor such as melanoma, head and neck, liver or kidney cancer.

V usage is TRBV11-3 and J usage is TRBJ2-3; the D gene is possibly TRBD2 (6 bases). This CDR3 is built from 14 residues. CDR1 and CDR2 (germline): SGHNT, YENEEA. Between the trimmed V and J ends, which lost 2 bases and 4 bases, there was a span of 10 bases. The CDR3 protein is CASSLLLASDTQYF. CDR3 DNA: TGTGCCAGCAGCTTATTACTAGCTTCAGATACGCAGTATTTT.

In the case of this clone: This sample includes further DNA sequences coding for the same CDR3. The CDR3 loop is CASSLTGGTEAFF. The CDR3 bases are TGTGCCAGCAGCCTTACAGGGGGGACTGAAGCTTTCTTT. This rearrangement joins TRBV7-9 to TRBJ1-1, with 8 nucleotides matching TRBD1. The length of the CDR3 is 13 residues. Per the germline V gene, CDR1 is SEHNR and CDR2 is FQNEAQ (reference sequence). Losses at the gene ends were 5 bases for V and 5 bases for J; bases not matched to a gene: 4.

CDR3 DNA: TGTGCCAGTAGTATGTCTAGGACGGATTCCTACGAGCAGTACTTC. It encodes CASSMSRTDSYEQYF. This sequence joins TRBV19 and TRBJ2-7; D is undetermined. In germline, CDR1 is LNHDA, CDR2 SQIVND (reference sequence). Between the trimmed V and J ends, which lost 3 bases and 1 base, there was a span of 13 bases. CDR3 length equals 15 residues. The complete variable domain, with remaining parts taken from reference TRBV19 and TRBJ2-7, reads DGGITQSPKYLFRKEGQNVTLSCEQNLNHDAMYWYRQDPGQGLRLIYYSQIVNDFQKGDIAEGYSVSREKKESFPLTVTSAQKNPTAFYLCASSMSRTDSYEQYFGPGTRLTVT.

This clone is deemed medium-sized (0.01 to 0.1%). Additional DNA sequences in this sample encode the identical CDR3. The gene calls are TRBV5-4 and TRBJ2-3; 12 nucleotides agree with TRBD2. From germline, CDR1 is SGHNT and CDR2 YYREEE (reference sequence). The CDR3 is 16 residues long. The junction had 5 bases not matched to a gene; V was cut back by 4 bases and J by 2 bases. CDR3 DNA sequence: TGTGCCAGCAGCCCACTAGCGGGAGGTGCCACAGATACGCAGTATTTT. Protein product: CASSPLAGGATDTQYF.

V and J are TRBV6-1 and TRBJ2-2, with D possibly TRBD2 on 6 matching bases. CDR1 MNHNS and CDR2 SASEGT come from the germline V gene. The CDR3 contains 16 residues. The V end was cut by 0 bases, the J end by 1 base, with 9 bases between. CDR3 amino acids: CASSEAGGENTGELFF. As DNA, the CDR3 is TGTGCCAGCAGTGAAGCTGGCGGGGAGAACACCGGGGAGCTGTTTTTT.

The rearrangement links TRBV28 to TRBJ2-3, with TRBD1 as a possible D gene (7 bases). The germline V and J ends were trimmed by 3 bases and 2 bases, with 12 bases remaining between them. Germline lookup yields CDR1 MDHEN and CDR2 SYDVKM. The CDR3 is 15 residues long. The CDR3 bases are TGTGCCAGCAGTTTTGGAGGGACAGCCACAGATACGCAGTATTTT. Amino acid sequence: CASSFGGTATDTQYF. The variable domain in full, completed from reference TRBV28 and TRBJ2-3, reads DVKVTQSSRYLVKRTGEKVFLECVQDMDHENMFWYRQDPGLGLRLIYFSYDVKMKEKGDIPEGYSVSREKKERFSLILESASTNQTSMYLCASSFGGTATDTQYFGPGTRLTVL.

The chain is built from TRBV4-2 and TRBJ2-2, with 7 bases identical to TRBD2. J gave up 8 bases and V 1 base, and 13 bases lay outside the gene matches. Looked up from germline, CDR1 is LGHNA and CDR2 is YNFKEQ. This CDR3 comprises 17 residues. The CDR3 here is CASSQAPRRESLGELFF. In DNA, the CDR3 is TGTGCCAGCAGCCAAGCCCCGAGGCGGGAGAGTTTGGGGGAGCTGTTTTTT.

The rearrangement links TRBV7-9 to TRBJ2-2; tentatively, D is TRBD2 (7 bases). The CDR3 sequence is 17 residues long. The germline V gene encodes CDR1 SEHNR and CDR2 FQNEAQ (reference sequence). V gave up 4 bases and J gave up 1 base, with 16 bases separating them. The CDR3 is CASSSGGRIENTGELFF. In nucleotides, the CDR3 is TGTGCCAGCAGCTCGGGGGGCAGAATCGAGAACACCGGGGAGCTGTTTTTT.

The chain is built from TRBV18 and TRBJ1-1, with D maybe TRBD1 (5 bases). In germline, CDR1 is KGHSH, CDR2 LQKENI. The CDR3 totals 13 residues. V was shortened by 2 bases and J by 4 bases, with 8 bases between the two germline ends. CDR3 DNA: TGTGCCAGCTCACCAGGAGGGGTCACTGAAGCTTTCTTT. Its translation is CASSPGGVTEAFF.

The chain employs TRBV27 and TRBJ2-3; 7 bases map to TRBD2. Germline-derived CDR1 and CDR2 are MNHEY and SMNVEV (reference sequence). This CDR3 spans 16 amino acids. The J segment lost 8 bases and the V segment lost 8 bases, leaving 19 bases of the junction unmatched. CDR3: CASGAFGGGPPATQYF. CDR3 coding DNA: TGTGCCAGCGGGGCCTTCGGGGGAGGGCCTCCCGCTACGCAGTATTTT.

V gene TRBV28 combines with J gene TRBJ2-1, with 13 bases lining up with TRBD2. The junction had 21 bases not matched to a gene; V was cut back by 6 bases and J by 7 bases. CDR1 is MDHEN and CDR2 is SYDVKM in the germline V gene. This CDR3 is built from 20 residues. In DNA form, the CDR3 reads TGTGCCAGCAGCCTGGGGACTTTCTATTTAACTAGCGGGAGGGTAAATGAGCAGTTCTTC. Its translation: CASSLGTFYLTSGRVNEQFF. Full variable domain (remainder filled in from reference TRBV28 and TRBJ2-1): DVKVTQSSRYLVKRTGEKVFLECVQDMDHENMFWYRQDPGLGLRLIYFSYDVKMKEKGDIPEGYSVSREKKERFSLILESASTNQTSMYLCASSLGTFYLTSGRVNEQFFGPGTRLTVL.

J is TRBJ2-3 and V is TRBV5-4; 8 bases match TRBD2. V gave up 0 bases and J gave up 6 bases; unmatched junction bases: 6. In germline, CDR1 is SGHNT, CDR2 YYREEE (reference sequence). The CDR3 totals 15 residues. The CDR3 nucleotides are TGTGCCAGCAGCTTGGCGGGAGGGCTTGCGGATACGCAGTATTTT. It yields the protein CASSLAGGLADTQYF.

The chain links TRBV29-1 to TRBJ2-4; the D call may be TRBD1 or TRBD2 (5 bases each). Between the trimmed V and J ends, which lost 4 bases and 8 bases, there was a span of 12 bases. This CDR3 has 12 amino acids. Germline CDR1 SQVTM, CDR2 ANQGSEA. The CDR3 DNA reads TGCAGCGTTGCAGGGTCCGGGGACATTCAGTACTTC. The encoded protein is CSVAGSGDIQYF.

The chain joins TRBV11-2 to TRBJ2-3; D call uncertain. Germline CDR1 is SGHAT and CDR2 is FQNNGV. This CDR3 comprises 16 residues. V lost 1 base, J lost 5 bases, and 16 bases lay in between. The CDR3 region is CASSLGSGGFGDTQYF. The CDR3 bases are TGTGCCAGCAGCTTAGGAAGTGGTGGTTTTGGAGATACGCAGTATTTT.

The CDR3 loop is CASSQFGQGKMNTEAFF. The CDR3 DNA follows: TGTGCCAGCAGCCAATTCGGACAGGGAAAGATGAACACTGAAGCTTTCTTT. This rearrangement joins TRBV16 to TRBJ1-1; TRBD1 aligns across 8 bases. The V and J ends lost 1 base and 0 bases, in that order; junction bases with no gene match: 7. Germline loops: CDR1 KGHSY, CDR2 FQNENV. This CDR3 contains 17 residues.

The V gene is TRBV10-3, the J gene TRBJ2-7, with TRBD2 matching 13 bases. This CDR3 is 19 amino acids long. V gave up 5 bases and J gave up 1 base; unmatched junction bases: 14. CDR1 and CDR2 from the germline V gene are ENHRY and SYGVKD. CDR3 sequence reads: CAISFKELAGGPESYEQYF. CDR3 nucleotides: TGTGCCATCAGTTTCAAGGAACTAGCGGGAGGGCCTGAGTCCTACGAGCAGTACTTC.

This sequence joins TRBV4-1 and TRBJ2-7; 13 nucleotides agree with TRBD2. Germline CDR1 and CDR2: MGHRA and YSYEKL. CDR3 length: 15 amino acids. V gave up 4 bases and J gave up 4 bases; unmatched junction bases: 4. The CDR3 is CASSPTSGGIYEQYF. The CDR3 DNA is TGCGCCAGCAGCCCGACTAGCGGGGGGATTTACGAGCAGTACTTC.

V usage is TRBV10-1 and J usage is TRBJ2-3; D remains unclear. This CDR3 comprises 13 residues. Trimming pared 0 bases from V and 6 bases from J, leaving 7 bases between. Looked up from germline, CDR1 is WNHNN and CDR2 is SYGVQD (reference sequence). The CDR3: CASSESRVDTQYF. The CDR3, as DNA: TGCGCCAGCAGTGAGTCAAGGGTGGATACGCAGTATTTT.

This clone was seen a handful of times. V usage is TRBV5-8 and J usage is TRBJ2-1, with unresolved D. Per the germline V gene, CDR1 is SGHTS and CDR2 is YDEGEE. The CDR3 spans 12 residues. V gave up 4 bases and J gave up 7 bases, with 9 bases separating them. The CDR3 sequence is CASSLPENEQFF. As DNA, the CDR3 is TGTGCCAGCAGCCTTCCGGAGAATGAGCAGTTCTTC.

The chain has TRBV11-2 and TRBJ2-1; D remains unclear. V lost 0 bases and J 12 bases, leaving 15 bases between the germline ends. In germline, CDR1 is SGHAT, CDR2 FQNNGV. The CDR3 is made up of 14 amino acids. The CDR3 sequence is CASSLDVSFVAQFF. The CDR3 region has the DNA TGTGCCAGCAGCTTAGACGTCTCCTTCGTGGCGCAGTTCTTC. Together with reference TRBV11-2 and TRBJ2-1, the CDR3 gives the full variable domain: EAGVAQSPRYKIIEKRQSVAFWCNPISGHATLYWYQQILGQGPKLLIQFQNNGVVDDSQLPKDRFSAERLKGVDSTLKIQPAKLEDSAVYLCASSLDVSFVAQFFGPGTRLTVL.

This clone has only one observation. This sequence joins TRBV19 and TRBJ1-5, with 12 bases identical to TRBD1. V trimming: 5 bases; J trimming: 0 bases; junction bases outside the gene matches: 11. The CDR3 contains 19 residues. Germline V CDR1 and CDR2: LNHDA, SQIVND (reference sequence). The CDR3 spells CASSPTGTGGLLSNQPQHF. In DNA, the CDR3 is TGTGCCAGTAGTCCGACCGGGACAGGGGGCCTACTTAGCAATCAGCCCCAGCATTTT.

The chain carries TRBV18 and TRBJ2-7; TRBD1 matches 7 bases. CDR1 and CDR2 from the germline V gene are KGHSH and LQKENI. The CDR3 length is 14 residues. The V segment lost 3 bases and the J segment 1 base; nucleotides outside the gene matches: 3. The CDR3 loop is CASSPRDSSYEQYF. CDR3 nucleotide sequence: TGTGCCAGCTCACCCAGGGACAGTTCCTACGAGCAGTACTTC.